Sequencing of this T cell receptor (beta chain) was carried out in a study of blood T cell repertoires in COVID-19. The wider study: Acute and convalescent COVID-19 samples came from the United States, Italy and Spain. T cells, B-cell-depleted T cells, or PBMCs supplied cDNA or gDNA.

V trimming: 2 bases; J trimming: 6 bases; junction bases outside the gene matches: 12. Germline values: CDR1 SGDLS, CDR2 YYNGEE. The CDR3 is 18 residues long. In the original processing: For nucleated cells, counts were estimated from reference gene primer amplification. Profiling relied on immunoSEQ multiplex PCR, and the TCRdb table lists in-frame clones only, not all of them. The DNA gave D and trimming, while V, J and clone size come from that table. Here the sample spans around 200,000 clones, around nine tenths being singletons. The sample comprised peripheral blood. The receptor comes from a woman under 30 who had recovered from COVID-19. The chain is built from TRBV9 and TRBJ1-6; 9 bases align to TRBD1. CDR3 sequence reads: CASSVKPGQGFGNSPLHF. In nucleotides, the CDR3 is TGTGCCAGCAGCGTGAAACCGGGACAGGGATTTGGTAATTCACCCCTCCACTTT. The full variable domain, in which reference TRBV9 and TRBJ1-6 provide the parts outside the CDR3, is DSGVTQTPKHLITATGQRVTLRCSPRSGDLSVYWYQQSLDQGLQFLIQYYNGEERAKGNILERFSAQQFPDLHSELNLSSLELGDSALYFCASSVKPGQGFGNSPLHFGNGTRLTVT.